A single sample gave rise to the 28 T cell receptor beta chains below, sequenced in a study of technical replicates of blood from a few donors. The table came from immunoSEQ multiplex PCR; TCRdb's copy has only in-frame clones and leaves some out. The repertoire holds around 84,000 clones, with roughly 98% as singletons. Sequencing used T cells isolated from PBMCs. These receptors all come from a human donor in good health.

This clone was seen only once. The chain recombines TRBV11-2 with TRBJ1-6; TRBD1 aligns across 10 bases. The V gene's germline CDR1 is SGHAT and CDR2 FQNNGV. V lost 5 bases to trimming and J lost 7 bases; unmatched junction nucleotides: 5. The CDR3 consists of 15 residues. The CDR3 here is CASSLMGQGNSPLHF. The CDR3 DNA reads TGTGCCAGCAGCCTCATGGGACAGGGGAATTCACCCCTCCACTTT.

V gene TRBV11-2 combines with J gene TRBJ2-2; 9 bases align to TRBD2. V dropped 1 base and J dropped 5; count of bases not matched to a gene: 14. Germline CDR1 reads SGHAT; CDR2 reads FQNNGV. The CDR3 covers 19 residues. The CDR3, as DNA: TGTGCCAGCAGCTTAGGTCCGAGCGGGGGGCGAGATCGTACCGGGGAGCTGTTTTTT. This encodes CASSLGPSGGRDRTGELFF.

The gene calls are TRBV28 and TRBJ2-6; TRBD1 aligns across 9 bases. V gave up 7 bases and J gave up 0 bases; unmatched junction bases: 16. The CDR3 runs 20 residues. Per the germline V gene, CDR1 is MDHEN and CDR2 is SYDVKM. The CDR3 loop is CASTSGQGRFDFSGANVLTF. CDR3 sequence (DNA): TGTGCCAGCACCTCTGGACAGGGGCGGTTTGACTTCTCTGGGGCCAACGTCCTGACTTTC.

This chain uses TRBV7-6 with TRBJ2-7; a possible D gene is TRBD1 (6 bases). Germline V gene data show CDR1 as SGHVS and CDR2 as FNYEAQ. Trimming removed 1 base at V and 3 bases at J, with 13 bases between. The CDR3 covers 15 residues. This CDR3 reads CASSLGQEINYEQYF. The CDR3 bases are TGTGCCAGCAGCTTAGGACAGGAAATTAACTACGAGCAGTACTTC.

This chain uses TRBV11-2 with TRBJ2-1, with TRBD2 as a possible D gene (6 bases). CDR3 length: 16 amino acids. Germline V gives CDR1 SGHAT, CDR2 FQNNGV. Trimming stripped 1 base from V and 3 bases from J, with 13 bases between. CDR3: CASSLVRGTGYNEQFF. The CDR3 DNA reads as TGTGCCAGCAGCTTAGTGCGGGGCACCGGCTACAATGAGCAGTTCTTC.

This chain uses TRBV7-7 with TRBJ2-3; weak D call: TRBD1 (5 bases). Germline V gene sequence: CDR1 SSHAT, CDR2 FNYEAQ (reference sequence). V was trimmed by 1 base and J by 6 bases, leaving 14 bases between them. CDR3 length equals 15 residues. The CDR3 sequence is CASSLVWGGADTQYF. CDR3 in DNA: TGTGCCAGCAGCTTAGTTTGGGGTGGGGCTGATACGCAGTATTTT.

The chain carries TRBV4-1 and TRBJ1-6, with D tentatively TRBD1 (5 bases). V gave up 0 bases and J gave up 14 bases, with 23 bases separating them. CDR1 is MGHRA, CDR2 YSYEKL, per germline. The CDR3 runs to 17 residues. CDR3 nucleotide sequence: TGCGCCAGCAGCCAAGATCCCTCAGGGAATCTGCGGCATGCCCTCCACTTT. Its protein product is CASSQDPSGNLRHALHF.

In nucleotides, the CDR3 is TGTGCCAGCAGTCAAAGGACTAGCGGGAGGGGCACAGATACGCAGTATTTT. This gives the protein CASSQRTSGRGTDTQYF. The chain recombines TRBV25-1 with TRBJ2-3; 15 bases align to TRBD2. V lost 5 bases to trimming and J lost 1 base; unmatched junction nucleotides: 4. Germline CDR1 and CDR2: MGHDK and SYGVNS. CDR3 size: 17 residues.

V usage is TRBV30 and J usage is TRBJ2-5, with D unresolved. Germline loops: CDR1 GTSNPN, CDR2 SVGIG (reference sequence). The CDR3 runs to 12 residues. Trimming shortened V by 0 bases and J by 0 bases, and 2 bases separated the two germline ends. CDR3 DNA sequence: TGTGCCTGGAGTGTTAACCAAGAGACCCAGTACTTC. It is translated as CAWSVNQETQYF.

This chain links TRBV9 with TRBJ2-5; D is undetermined. The CDR3 consists of 14 residues. The V gene's germline CDR1 is SGDLS and CDR2 YYNGEE. V lost 3 bases to trimming and J lost 3 bases, with 12 bases between them. CDR3 DNA: TGTGCCAGCAGCGCGAGTTCGATCAAAGAGACCCAGTACTTC. Translated, it gives CASSASSIKETQYF.

The chain links TRBV5-4 to TRBJ2-3; D gene unclear. The ends were cut back, 4 bases at V and 6 bases at J, with 12 bases in the middle. Germline loops: CDR1 SGHNT, CDR2 YYREEE (reference sequence). This CDR3 contains 13 residues. CDR3 DNA: TGTGCCAGCAGCGACTCTACGGCGGATACGCAGTATTTT. It encodes CASSDSTADTQYF.

This clone was seen once. The genes are TRBV27 and TRBJ1-1; D not resolved. Germline-derived CDR1 and CDR2 are MNHEY and SMNVEV (reference sequence). The V end lost 4 bases, the J end lost 7 bases, and 16 bases lay between the germline ends. CDR3 size: 14 residues. The CDR3 DNA follows: TGTGCCAGCAGTTCCCTGGTACGACGGGTTGAAGCTTTCTTT. It codes for CASSSLVRRVEAFF.

The rearrangement uses TRBV5-1 and TRBJ2-7, with 7 positions matching TRBD1. Looked up from germline, CDR1 is SGHRS and CDR2 is YFSETQ. This CDR3 comprises 16 residues. V was pared by 3 bases and J by 0 bases, with 9 bases of the junction left unmatched. CDR3 sequence reads: CASSYKGTANSYEQYF. CDR3 sequence (DNA): TGCGCCAGCAGCTACAAAGGGACAGCGAACTCCTACGAGCAGTACTTC.

The V gene is TRBV6-5, the J gene TRBJ2-1; D perhaps matches TRBD2 (6 bases). Germline assignment: CDR1 MNHEY and CDR2 SVGAGI. V was pared by 2 bases and J by 6 bases, with 8 bases between. The CDR3 sequence is 13 residues long. Here the CDR3 DNA reads TGTGCCAGCAGTTACGGGACTCGCAATGAGCAGTTCTTC. It yields the protein CASSYGTRNEQFF.

This chain joins TRBV9 and TRBJ1-4; TRBD1 matches at 8 bases. The CDR3 spans 15 residues. Germline V gives CDR1 SGDLS, CDR2 YYNGEE. The V segment lost 0 bases and the J segment 8 bases; nucleotides outside the gene matches: 6. Here the CDR3 DNA reads TGTGCCAGCAGCGTAGGGCCGGGACAGGACGAAAAACTGTTTTTT. Its protein is CASSVGPGQDEKLFF.

The genes are TRBV6-1 and TRBJ2-1, with 9 positions matching TRBD1. CDR3 length: 16 residues. CDR1 and CDR2 (germline): MNHNS, SASEGT. Trimming took 3 bases from V and 2 from J; bases not matched to a gene: 5. The CDR3 sequence is CASSDEGTGTYNEQFF. As DNA, the CDR3 is TGTGCCAGCAGTGACGAAGGGACAGGGACCTACAATGAGCAGTTCTTC.

V is TRBV7-9 and J is TRBJ1-5, with D possibly matching TRBD1 (6 bases). Germline V lookup: CDR1 SEHNR, CDR2 FQNEAQ (reference sequence). The CDR3 contains 14 residues. Between the trimmed V and J ends, which lost 6 bases and 7 bases, there was a span of 16 bases. The CDR3 loop is CASSTDSPGQPQHF. CDR3 bases: TGTGCCAGCAGTACGGACAGCCCAGGACAGCCCCAGCATTTT. Together with reference TRBV7-9 and TRBJ1-5, the CDR3 gives the full variable domain: DTGVSQNPRHKITKRGQNVTFRCDPISEHNRLYWYRQTLGQGPEFLTYFQNEAQLEKSRLLSDRFSAERPKGSFSTLEIQRTEQGDSAMYLCASSTDSPGQPQHFGDGTRLSIL.

V gene TRBV5-5 combines with J gene TRBJ2-5; 7 bases are shared with TRBD2. V trimming: 1 base; J trimming: 5 bases; junction bases outside the gene matches: 14. Germline assignment: CDR1 SGHKS and CDR2 YYEKEE (reference sequence). The CDR3 has 17 residues. CDR3 in amino acids: CASSLSLSAGRGETQYF. The CDR3, as DNA: TGTGCCAGCAGCTTGAGTCTTTCAGCGGGGCGGGGGGAGACCCAGTACTTC. Full variable domain (missing parts from reference TRBV5-5 and TRBJ2-5): DAGVTQSPTHLIKTRGQQVTLRCSPISGHKSVSWYQQVLGQGPQFIFQYYEKEERGRGNFPDRFSARQFPNYSSELNVNALLLGDSALYLCASSLSLSAGRGETQYFGPGTRLLVL.

The J gene is TRBJ1-1, the V gene TRBV10-3, with a possible D match to TRBD1 (6 bases). CDR3 length: 15 amino acids. Trimming left V 0 bases short and J 6 bases short, with 14 bases between. Looked up from germline, CDR1 is ENHRY and CDR2 is SYGVKD. CDR3 in DNA: TGTGCCATCAGTGAGTCGGGGGGGGCTTACCCTGAAGCTTTCTTT. Amino acid sequence: CAISESGGAYPEAFF.

The V and J genes are TRBV29-1 and TRBJ1-2; D is uncertain. Trimming removed 0 bases from V and 4 bases from J, with 15 bases in between. The CDR3 has 15 amino acids. Germline loops: CDR1 SQVTM, CDR2 ANQGSEA. Here the CDR3 DNA reads TGCAGCGTTGAAGATGAGGGCGGTCAGCGCTATGGCTACACCTTC. This codes for CSVEDEGGQRYGYTF. Using reference TRBV29-1 and TRBJ1-2 for the parts outside the CDR3, the full variable domain is SAVISQKPSRDICQRGTSLTIQCQVDSQVTMMFWYRQQPGQSLTLIATANQGSEATYESGFVIDKFPISRPNLTFSTLTVSNMSPEDSSIYLCSVEDEGGQRYGYTFGSGTRLTVV.

The rearrangement uses TRBV5-5 and TRBJ2-5; D not resolved. The CDR3 is made up of 12 amino acids. The germline CDR1 and CDR2 sequences are SGHKS and YYEKEE (reference sequence). V was cut by 5 bases and J by 5 bases, with 10 bases left in between. The CDR3 loop is CASSQGEETQYF. The CDR3 DNA reads as TGTGCCAGCAGTCAAGGAGAGGAGACCCAGTACTTC.

This clone was counted a single time. This sequence joins TRBV14 and TRBJ2-3; 7 bases agree with TRBD1. V dropped 4 bases and J dropped 2; count of bases not matched to a gene: 6. The V gene's germline CDR1 is SGHDN and CDR2 FVKESK. The CDR3 has 15 residues. As DNA, the CDR3 is TGTGCCAGCAGCCTCGGACAGGTGTTCACAGATACGCAGTATTTT. This gives the protein CASSLGQVFTDTQYF.

The rearrangement uses TRBV5-8 and TRBJ1-1; no firm D call. The CDR3 extends over 14 amino acids. Per germline, CDR1 SGHTS and CDR2 YDEGEE. Deletions cut 7 bases from V and 1 base from J, with 14 bases between. The CDR3 DNA reads as TGTGCCAGCTACGAGAGAGGGAAGAACACTGAAGCTTTCTTT. It is translated as CASYERGKNTEAFF.

The chain carries TRBV9 and TRBJ2-1; TRBD2 might be the D (5 bases). The germline CDR1 and CDR2 sequences are SGDLS and YYNGEE. V gave up 4 bases and J gave up 7 bases, with 15 bases separating them. The CDR3 consists of 14 residues. The CDR3 nucleotides are TGTGCCAGCAGCCCGCTGACTACCCTGAATGAGCAGTTCTTC. It translates to CASSPLTTLNEQFF.

The chain employs TRBV4-1 and TRBJ2-7; weak D call: TRBD2 (6 bases). The CDR3 is made up of 15 amino acids. Per germline, CDR1 MGHRA and CDR2 YSYEKL. V was clipped by 3 bases and J by 0 bases, with 12 bases between them. The CDR3 DNA sequence: TGCGCCAGCAGCCAGCTAGCCGGGAGCTCCTACGAGCAGTACTTC. Residues: CASSQLAGSSYEQYF.

The chain recombines TRBV5-1 with TRBJ2-7, with 8 bases matching TRBD1. In germline, CDR1 is SGHRS, CDR2 YFSETQ. Germline trimming cut 0 bases from V and 4 bases from J; bases unmatched to any gene: 6. This CDR3 is 15 amino acids long. The CDR3 DNA is TGCGCCAGCAGCTTGGAAGGACAGGGCCAATACGAGCAGTACTTC. It yields the protein CASSLEGQGQYEQYF.

This clone was seen once. The rearrangement joins TRBV19 to TRBJ1-4; 9 bases map to TRBD1. From germline, CDR1 is LNHDA and CDR2 SQIVND (reference sequence). V lost 2 bases and J lost 2; bases outside the gene matches: 3. The CDR3 runs 16 residues. Here the CDR3 DNA reads TGTGCCAGTAGTATACACAGGGGGCAGACTAATGAAAAACTGTTTTTT. This sequence encodes CASSIHRGQTNEKLFF.

The CDR3 DNA is TGTGCCAGCAGCCCCGGGAAGGGCTCCTACAATGAGCAGTTCTTC. Its protein product is CASSPGKGSYNEQFF. The rearrangement links TRBV7-6 to TRBJ2-1, with D perhaps matching TRBD2 (5 bases). Germline V gene sequence: CDR1 SGHVS, CDR2 FNYEAQ. Trimming pared 5 bases from V and 0 bases from J, leaving 11 bases between. The length of the CDR3 is 15 residues. The variable domain in full, with the rest retrieved from reference TRBV7-6 and TRBJ2-1, is GAGVSQSPRYKVTKRGQDVALRCDPISGHVSLYWYRQALGQGPEFLTYFNYEAQQDKSGLPNDRFSAERPEGSISTLTIQRTEQRDSAMYRCASSPGKGSYNEQFFGPGTRLTVL.